This TCR beta chain emerged from a study of T cells after yellow fever vaccination. Germline assignment: CDR1 SGHRS and CDR2 YFSETQ. The CDR3 is 16 residues long. The J segment lost 5 bases and the V segment lost 1 base, leaving 6 bases of the junction unmatched. TCRdb reprocessed the 5' RACE reads via MiXCR and lists one record per CDR3 protein. The sample includes fewer than 500,000 distinct CDR3 sequences, around 19% of them seen just once. The chain couples TRBV5-1 to TRBJ2-5, with 12 bases identical to TRBD1. This receptor was obtained from a man between 18 and 35 years old who received the YFV17D yellow fever vaccine. Specimen: PBMCs, collected before the yellow fever booster vaccination. CDR3 nucleotide sequence: TGCGCCAGCAGCTTGACGGGACAGGGGGCCACCGAGACCCAGTACTTC. Translating gives CASSLTGQGATETQYF.